Each of the 14 T cell receptor beta chains below was sequenced from the same sample in a study of PD-L1 blockade in urothelial cancer. Time point: peripheral blood 6 weeks after treatment start. Some clones are missing from TCRdb's copy, which holds only in-frame ones; the method was immunoSEQ multiplex PCR. The data show roughly 100,000 clones, approximately 87% seen once. This material consisted of PBMCs, taken around atezolizumab (anti-PD-L1) treatment. Receptor source: a man aged 65 to 79 with urothelial cancer.

This clone was detected only once. CDR3 coding DNA: TGCGCCAGCAGCTTGGCGGGAGGGCCGGGAGAAGGGCAGTACTTC. Its protein product is CASSLAGGPGEGQYF. The rearrangement links TRBV5-1 to TRBJ2-7; 8 nucleotides line up with TRBD2. The CDR3 extends over 15 amino acids. Germline CDR1 reads SGHRS; CDR2 reads YFSETQ. V shed 0 bases, J shed 9 bases, and the junction held 11 bases outside the gene matches.

The chain carries TRBV4-3 and TRBJ1-1; TRBD1 is a possible D gene (6 bases). CDR1 is LGHNA, CDR2 YSLEER, per germline. The V gene lost 0 bases and the J gene lost 11 bases, with 19 bases spanning the gap. CDR3 length equals 15 residues. DNA for the CDR3: TGCGCCAGCAGCCAAGATGTGGGGGGGGCCTCGACGGCTTTCTTT. This gives the protein CASSQDVGGASTAFF.

The table lists this clone with a count of one. V gene TRBV27 combines with J gene TRBJ2-7; 7 bases align to TRBD1. This CDR3 is 12 amino acids long. After removal of 6 bases from V and 9 bases from J, the junction contained 8 bases not matched to a gene. Germline V gene sequence: CDR1 MNHEY, CDR2 SMNVEV (reference sequence). This chain's CDR3 is CASSPNRGWQYF. The CDR3 DNA follows: TGTGCCAGCAGCCCAAACAGGGGATGGCAGTACTTC.

The J gene is TRBJ1-2, the V gene TRBV20-1; D might be TRBD1 (5 bases). Deletions cut 0 bases from V and 13 bases from J, with 12 bases between. The V gene's germline CDR1 is DFQATT and CDR2 SNEGSKA (reference sequence). The CDR3 is 11 residues long. The CDR3 nucleotides are TGCAGTGCTAGAGATCAGGGTGGCGTCACCTTC. Its translation: CSARDQGGVTF.

This chain connects TRBV4-2 to TRBJ1-1; weak D call: TRBD1 (6 bases). Germline lookup yields CDR1 LGHNA and CDR2 YNFKEQ. Trimming cost V 3 bases and J 0 bases, with 14 bases left between them. The CDR3 length is 16 residues. The CDR3 sequence: CASSHPLRGMNTEAFF. In nucleotides, the CDR3 is TGTGCCAGCAGCCACCCCCTTAGGGGGATGAACACTGAAGCTTTCTTT.

V is TRBV7-9 and J is TRBJ2-2, with 7 bases aligning to TRBD2. Germline V gene sequence: CDR1 SEHNR, CDR2 FQNEAQ (reference sequence). The ends lost 7 bases at V and 4 bases at J; junction bases unmatched: 9. The CDR3 covers 15 residues. The CDR3: CASTPWGGSTGELFF. CDR3 nucleotides: TGTGCCAGCACACCATGGGGGGGGAGCACCGGGGAGCTGTTTTTT.

The count of this clone is one. V and J are TRBV18 and TRBJ1-1; D not certain. The CDR3 is 14 amino acids. Trimming pared 5 bases from V and 1 base from J, leaving 11 bases between. Germline CDR1 KGHSH, CDR2 LQKENI. CDR3: CASSSTFENTEAFF. For the CDR3, the DNA is TGTGCCAGCTCATCTACGTTTGAGAACACTGAAGCTTTCTTT. The full variable domain, its missing parts supplied by reference TRBV18 and TRBJ1-1, is NAGVMQNPRHLVRRRGQEARLRCSPMKGHSHVYWYRQLPEEGLKFMVYLQKENIIDESGMPKERFSAEFPKEGPSILRIQQVVRGDSAAYFCASSSTFENTEAFFGQGTRLTVV.

The rearrangement uses TRBV19 and TRBJ1-1; D is unclear. The CDR3 runs to 14 residues. From germline, CDR1 is LNHDA and CDR2 SQIVND (reference sequence). Trimming stripped 3 bases from V and 0 bases from J, with 8 bases between. The CDR3 nucleotides read TGTGCCAGTAGTATGAGGGATATGAACACTGAAGCTTTCTTT. It specifies CASSMRDMNTEAFF.

J is TRBJ2-3 and V is TRBV11-3; no firm D call. The CDR3 loop spans 15 amino acids. Germline loops: CDR1 SGHNT, CDR2 YENEEA. V was clipped by 1 base and J by 2 bases, with 10 bases between them. CDR3 sequence reads: CASSLVSSSTDTQYF. For the CDR3, the DNA is TGTGCCAGCAGCTTAGTGAGCTCCTCCACAGATACGCAGTATTTT.

The chain couples TRBV7-9 to TRBJ1-1, with D perhaps matching TRBD1 (5 bases). CDR1 and CDR2 from the germline V gene are SEHNR and FQNEAQ (reference sequence). The V and J ends lost 11 bases and 1 base respectively, with 17 bases between them. This CDR3 spans 14 amino acids. The CDR3 loop is CAGGGRGPNTEAFF. DNA for the CDR3: TGTGCCGGGGGGGGTCGGGGACCGAACACTGAAGCTTTCTTT.

This clone occurred once. V gene TRBV19 combines with J gene TRBJ1-5, with 9 bases matching TRBD1. Trimming removed 5 bases from V and 1 base from J; junction bases left unmatched: 6. The germline CDR1 and CDR2 sequences are LNHDA and SQIVND (reference sequence). The CDR3 sequence is 16 residues long. The CDR3 sequence: CASSPTGGVSNQPQHF. CDR3 nucleotides: TGTGCCAGTAGTCCTACAGGGGGCGTGAGCAATCAGCCCCAGCATTTT.

V usage is TRBV7-8 and J usage is TRBJ2-1, with D possibly matching TRBD2 (6 bases). CDR1 and CDR2 (germline): SGHVS, FQNEAQ. V lost 3 bases to trimming and J lost 1 base, with 19 bases between them. This CDR3 is 18 amino acids long. The CDR3 bases are TGTGCCAGCAGCTTCGCGATAGCGGAGAGAGGATCCTACAATGAGCAGTTCTTC. Its translation: CASSFAIAERGSYNEQFF.

The chain joins TRBV5-1 to TRBJ2-1, with D maybe TRBD1 (7 bases). Germline CDR1 reads SGHRS; CDR2 reads YFSETQ. This CDR3 has 15 residues. V lost 5 bases, J lost 0 bases, and 12 bases lay in between. The CDR3, as DNA: TGCGCCAGCAGGGAGGGGGCCGTCTCCTACAATGAGCAGTTCTTC. It translates to CASREGAVSYNEQFF.

The chain carries TRBV19 and TRBJ2-3; 12 positions match TRBD2. The V gene's germline CDR1 is LNHDA and CDR2 SQIVND (reference sequence). This CDR3 is built from 15 residues. Trimming removed 5 bases from V and 6 bases from J; junction bases left unmatched: 6. CDR3 protein: CASSASGGAGDTQYF. CDR3 DNA sequence: TGTGCCAGTAGTGCTAGCGGGGGGGCCGGGGATACGCAGTATTTT.